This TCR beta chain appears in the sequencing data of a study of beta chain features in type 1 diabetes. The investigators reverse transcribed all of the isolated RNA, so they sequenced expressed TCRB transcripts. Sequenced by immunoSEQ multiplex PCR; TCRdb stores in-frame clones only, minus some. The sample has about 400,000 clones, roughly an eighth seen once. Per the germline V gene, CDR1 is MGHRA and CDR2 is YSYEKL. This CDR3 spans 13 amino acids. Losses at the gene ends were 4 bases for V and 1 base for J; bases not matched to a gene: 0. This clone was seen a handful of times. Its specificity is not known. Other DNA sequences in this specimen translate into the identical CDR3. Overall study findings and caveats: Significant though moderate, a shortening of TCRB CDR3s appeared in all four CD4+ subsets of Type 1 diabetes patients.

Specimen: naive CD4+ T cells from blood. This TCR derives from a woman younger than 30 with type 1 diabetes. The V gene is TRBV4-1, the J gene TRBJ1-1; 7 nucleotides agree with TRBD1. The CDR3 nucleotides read TGCGCCAGCAGCCGACAGGGGAACACTGAAGCTTTCTTT. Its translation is CASSRQGNTEAFF.